This T cell receptor (beta chain) was observed in a study of T cell responses to AZD1222 COVID-19 vaccine. Background on the study: Pooling of second doses given at about 4 or about 12 weeks was done. The study's findings and limits: Clonal diversity may have been underestimated in mostly white British donors. There were repertoire samples only from the period after the peak T cell response.

This clone has more than one count but fewer than ten. As yet, its antigen is unknown. The V end lost 2 bases, the J end lost 2 bases, and 7 bases lay between the germline ends. The CDR3 is 14 amino acids. From germline, CDR1 is SGHTA and CDR2 FQGNSA. This table comes from immunoSEQ multiplex PCR, and its TCRdb copy is limited to in-frame clones, with some not included. The sample carries about 120,000 clones, around 90% recorded once. This chain connects TRBV7-2 to TRBJ2-1, with D unresolved. The receptor comes from an adult in good health. The sequences come from peripheral blood, collected on day 0 of AZD1222 vaccination. DNA for the CDR3: TGTGCCAGCAGCTTACAAGCAGCCTACAATGAGCAGTTCTTC. Translation: CASSLQAAYNEQFF.